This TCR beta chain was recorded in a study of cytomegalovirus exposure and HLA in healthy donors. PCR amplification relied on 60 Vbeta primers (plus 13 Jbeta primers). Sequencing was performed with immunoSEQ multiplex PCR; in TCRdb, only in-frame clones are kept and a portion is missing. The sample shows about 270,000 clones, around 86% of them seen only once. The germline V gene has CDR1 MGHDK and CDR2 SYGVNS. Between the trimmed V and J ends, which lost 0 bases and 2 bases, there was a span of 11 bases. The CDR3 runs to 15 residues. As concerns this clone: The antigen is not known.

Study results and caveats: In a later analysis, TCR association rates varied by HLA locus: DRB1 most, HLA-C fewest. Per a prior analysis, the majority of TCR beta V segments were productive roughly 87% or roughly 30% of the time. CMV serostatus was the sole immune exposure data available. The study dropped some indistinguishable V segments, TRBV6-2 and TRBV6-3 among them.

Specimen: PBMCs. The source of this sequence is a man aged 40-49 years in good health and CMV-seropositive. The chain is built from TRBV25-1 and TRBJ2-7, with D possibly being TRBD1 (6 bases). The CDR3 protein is CASSEYTGPTYEQYF. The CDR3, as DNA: TGTGCCAGCAGTGAATATACAGGGCCGACCTACGAGCAGTACTTC.